The entry below describes one T cell receptor beta chain. In terms of age and location, participants ranged from about 18 to 89 years and lived in about two dozen US areas. Per the germline V gene, CDR1 is LNHDA and CDR2 is SQIVND (reference sequence). The CDR3 runs to 16 residues. V lost 5 bases and J 2 bases, leaving 13 bases between the germline ends. The protocol was immunoSEQ multiplex PCR, while the TCRdb copy is restricted to in-frame clones and leaves out a portion. The sample lists about 170,000 clones, approximately 87% seen once, with 3.5% to 5% in the top ten. The data were taken from a study of blood T cell repertoires in COVID-19. On the study more broadly: Samples came from the United States, Italy and Spain, spanning acute and convalescent COVID-19. Nucleic acid was either cDNA or gDNA, and it came from T cells, B-cell-depleted T cells, or PBMCs.

This chain connects TRBV19 to TRBJ1-6; a weak D match, TRBD1 (5 bases). Sequencing was done on a sample of PBMCs or T cells enriched from blood (not recorded which). The clonotype was recovered from a woman in her fifties or sixties who had recovered from COVID-19. The chain's CDR3 is CASSRRQSTYNSPLHF. The CDR3 DNA is TGTGCCAGTAGTCGCCGACAGAGCACCTATAATTCACCCCTCCACTTT.